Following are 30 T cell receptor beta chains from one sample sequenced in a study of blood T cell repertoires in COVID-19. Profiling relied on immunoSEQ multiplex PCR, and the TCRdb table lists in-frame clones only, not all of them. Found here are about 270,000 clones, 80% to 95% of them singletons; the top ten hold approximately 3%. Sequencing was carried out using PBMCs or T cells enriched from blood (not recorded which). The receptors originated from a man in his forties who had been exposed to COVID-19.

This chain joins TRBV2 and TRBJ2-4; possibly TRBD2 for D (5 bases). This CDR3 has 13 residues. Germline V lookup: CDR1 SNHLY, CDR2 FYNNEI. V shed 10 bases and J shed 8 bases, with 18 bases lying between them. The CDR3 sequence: CATSGGSMDIQYF. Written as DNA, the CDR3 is TGTGCCACCTCAGGAGGTAGCATGGACATTCAGTACTTC.

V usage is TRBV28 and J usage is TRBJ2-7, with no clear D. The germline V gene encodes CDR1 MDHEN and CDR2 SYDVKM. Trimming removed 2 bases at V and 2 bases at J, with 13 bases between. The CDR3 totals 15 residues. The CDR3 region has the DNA TGTGCCAGCAGTTTAGTAAGTCAGGCCGCCTACGAGCAGTACTTC. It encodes CASSLVSQAAYEQYF.

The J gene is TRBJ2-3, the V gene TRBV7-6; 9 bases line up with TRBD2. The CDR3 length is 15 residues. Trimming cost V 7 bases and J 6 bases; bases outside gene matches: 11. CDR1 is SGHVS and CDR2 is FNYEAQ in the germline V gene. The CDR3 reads CASKGLAGSGDTQYF. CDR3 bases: TGTGCCAGCAAGGGACTAGCAGGTTCAGGTGATACGCAGTATTTT. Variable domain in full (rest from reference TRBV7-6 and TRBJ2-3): GAGVSQSPRYKVTKRGQDVALRCDPISGHVSLYWYRQALGQGPEFLTYFNYEAQQDKSGLPNDRFSAERPEGSISTLTIQRTEQRDSAMYRCASKGLAGSGDTQYFGPGTRLTVL.

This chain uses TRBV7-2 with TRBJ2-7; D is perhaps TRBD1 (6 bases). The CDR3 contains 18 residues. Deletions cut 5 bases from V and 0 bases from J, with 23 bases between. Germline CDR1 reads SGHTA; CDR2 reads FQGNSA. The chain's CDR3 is CASSRPAVQGTNSYEQYF. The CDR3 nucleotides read TGTGCCAGCAGCCGGCCGGCCGTCCAGGGGACCAACTCCTACGAGCAGTACTTC. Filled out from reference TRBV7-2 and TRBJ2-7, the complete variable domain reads GAGVSQSPSNKVTEKGKDVELRCDPISGHTALYWYRQSLGQGLEFLIYFQGNSAPDKSGLPSDRFSAERTGGSVSTLTIQRTQQEDSAVYLCASSRPAVQGTNSYEQYFGPGTRLTVT.

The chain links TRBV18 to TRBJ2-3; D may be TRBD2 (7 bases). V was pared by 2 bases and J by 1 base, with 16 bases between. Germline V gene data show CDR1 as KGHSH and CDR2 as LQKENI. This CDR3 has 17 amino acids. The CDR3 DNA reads TGTGCCAGCTCACCAAACAAAAGGGGGGGAGGCACAGATACGCAGTATTTT. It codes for CASSPNKRGGGTDTQYF.

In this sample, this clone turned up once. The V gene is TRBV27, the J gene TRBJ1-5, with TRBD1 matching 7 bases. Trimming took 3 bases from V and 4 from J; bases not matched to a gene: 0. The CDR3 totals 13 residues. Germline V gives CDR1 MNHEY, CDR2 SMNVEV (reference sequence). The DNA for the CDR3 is TGTGCCAGCAGTTTCAGGGGGAATCAGCCCCAGCATTTT. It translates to CASSFRGNQPQHF.

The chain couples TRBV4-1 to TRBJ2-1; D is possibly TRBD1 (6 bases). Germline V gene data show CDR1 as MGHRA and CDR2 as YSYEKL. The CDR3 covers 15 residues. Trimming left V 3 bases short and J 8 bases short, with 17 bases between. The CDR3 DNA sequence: TGCGCCAGCAGCCAGGGCAGGGGTAGAGTCGATGAGCAGTTCTTC. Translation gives CASSQGRGRVDEQFF.

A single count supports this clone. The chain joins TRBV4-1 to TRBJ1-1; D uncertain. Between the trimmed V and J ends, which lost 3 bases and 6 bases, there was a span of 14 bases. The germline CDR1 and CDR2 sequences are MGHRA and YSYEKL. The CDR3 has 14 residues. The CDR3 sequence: CASSHPGFLAEAFF. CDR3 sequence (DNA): TGCGCCAGCAGCCATCCCGGGTTCCTAGCTGAAGCTTTCTTT.

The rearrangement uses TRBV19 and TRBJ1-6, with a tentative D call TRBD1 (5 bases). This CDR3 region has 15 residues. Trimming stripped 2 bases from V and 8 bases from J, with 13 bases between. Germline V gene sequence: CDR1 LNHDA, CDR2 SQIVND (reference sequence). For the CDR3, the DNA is TGTGCCAGTAGTATAAACAACAGGTTGGATTCACCCCTCCACTTT. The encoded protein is CASSINNRLDSPLHF. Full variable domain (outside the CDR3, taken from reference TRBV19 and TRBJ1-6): DGGITQSPKYLFRKEGQNVTLSCEQNLNHDAMYWYRQDPGQGLRLIYYSQIVNDFQKGDIAEGYSVSREKKESFPLTVTSAQKNPTAFYLCASSINNRLDSPLHFGNGTRLTVT.

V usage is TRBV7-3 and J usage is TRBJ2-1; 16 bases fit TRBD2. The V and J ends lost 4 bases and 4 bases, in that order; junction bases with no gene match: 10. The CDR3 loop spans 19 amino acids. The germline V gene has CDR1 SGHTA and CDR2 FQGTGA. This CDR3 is CASSSPPGTSGREYNEQFF. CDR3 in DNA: TGTGCCAGCAGCTCCCCTCCAGGGACTAGCGGGAGGGAATACAATGAGCAGTTCTTC.

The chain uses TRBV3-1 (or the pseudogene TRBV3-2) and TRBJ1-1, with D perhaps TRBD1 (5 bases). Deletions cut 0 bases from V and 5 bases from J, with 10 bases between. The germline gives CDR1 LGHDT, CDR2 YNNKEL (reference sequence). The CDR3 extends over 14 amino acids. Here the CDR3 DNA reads TGTGCCAGCAGCCAAGATCCGCAGGGAACTGAAGCTTTCTTT. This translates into CASSQDPQGTEAFF.

DNA of the CDR3: TGTGCCAGCAGCTTCTCTGTAGGGGTCTACGAGCAGTACTTC. Translation gives CASSFSVGVYEQYF. The chain carries TRBV7-2 and TRBJ2-7; D might be TRBD1 (5 bases). Looked up from germline, CDR1 is SGHTA and CDR2 is FQGNSA. Trimming removed 3 bases from V and 3 bases from J, with 12 bases in between. The CDR3 contains 14 residues.

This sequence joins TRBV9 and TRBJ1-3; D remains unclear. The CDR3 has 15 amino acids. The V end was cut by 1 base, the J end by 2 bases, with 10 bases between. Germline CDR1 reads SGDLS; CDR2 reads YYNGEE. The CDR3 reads CASSVRVTPGNTIYF. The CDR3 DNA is TGTGCCAGCAGCGTACGCGTAACCCCTGGAAACACCATATATTTT. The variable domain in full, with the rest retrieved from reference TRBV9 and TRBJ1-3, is DSGVTQTPKHLITATGQRVTLRCSPRSGDLSVYWYQQSLDQGLQFLIQYYNGEERAKGNILERFSAQQFPDLHSELNLSSLELGDSALYFCASSVRVTPGNTIYFGEGSWLTVV.

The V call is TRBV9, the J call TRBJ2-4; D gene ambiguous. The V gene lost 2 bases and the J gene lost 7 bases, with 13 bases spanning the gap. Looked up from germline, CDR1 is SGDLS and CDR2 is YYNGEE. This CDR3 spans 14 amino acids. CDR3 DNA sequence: TGTGCCAGCAGCGTGGGTCGAAGCGAGAACATTCAGTACTTC. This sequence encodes CASSVGRSENIQYF.

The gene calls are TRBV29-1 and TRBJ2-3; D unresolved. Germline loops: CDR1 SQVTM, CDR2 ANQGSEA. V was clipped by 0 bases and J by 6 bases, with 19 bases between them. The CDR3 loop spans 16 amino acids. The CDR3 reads CSVEDMMTLLRDTQYF. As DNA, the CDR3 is TGCAGCGTTGAAGATATGATGACTCTCCTAAGGGATACGCAGTATTTT.

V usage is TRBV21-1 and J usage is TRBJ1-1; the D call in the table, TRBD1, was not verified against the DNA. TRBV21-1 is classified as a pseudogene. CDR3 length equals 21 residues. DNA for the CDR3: TGTGCCAGCGCAACTCCAAAAAAACAAACGATGAAGGACAGGGAGAACACTGAAGCTTTCTTT. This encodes CASATPKKQTMKDRENTEAFF.

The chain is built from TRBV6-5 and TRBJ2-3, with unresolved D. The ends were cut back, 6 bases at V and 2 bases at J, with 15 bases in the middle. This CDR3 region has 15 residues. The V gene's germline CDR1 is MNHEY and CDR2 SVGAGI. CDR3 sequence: CASRTVSIFTDTQYF. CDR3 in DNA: TGTGCCAGCAGAACAGTATCGATCTTCACAGATACGCAGTATTTT.

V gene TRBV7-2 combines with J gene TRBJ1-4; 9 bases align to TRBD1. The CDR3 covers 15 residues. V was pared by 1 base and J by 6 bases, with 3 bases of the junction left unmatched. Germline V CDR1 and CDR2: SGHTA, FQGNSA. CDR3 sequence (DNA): TGTGCCAGCAGCTTAGACGGGACAGGGTATGAAAAACTGTTTTTT. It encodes CASSLDGTGYEKLFF.

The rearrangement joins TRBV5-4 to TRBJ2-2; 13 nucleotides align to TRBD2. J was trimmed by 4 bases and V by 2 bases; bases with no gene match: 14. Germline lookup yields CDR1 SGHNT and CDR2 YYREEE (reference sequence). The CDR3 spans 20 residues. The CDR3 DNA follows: TGTGCCAGCAGCTTTCCCCCCGGGACTAGCGGGATCGGTCCCACCGGGGAGCTGTTTTTT. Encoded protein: CASSFPPGTSGIGPTGELFF.

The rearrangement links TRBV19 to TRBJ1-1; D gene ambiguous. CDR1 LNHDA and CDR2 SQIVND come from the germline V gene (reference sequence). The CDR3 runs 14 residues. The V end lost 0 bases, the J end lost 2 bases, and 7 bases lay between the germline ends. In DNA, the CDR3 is TGTGCCAGTAGTATAGAGGCAGGAAACACTGAAGCTTTCTTT. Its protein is CASSIEAGNTEAFF. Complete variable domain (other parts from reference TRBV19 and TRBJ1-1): DGGITQSPKYLFRKEGQNVTLSCEQNLNHDAMYWYRQDPGQGLRLIYYSQIVNDFQKGDIAEGYSVSREKKESFPLTVTSAQKNPTAFYLCASSIEAGNTEAFFGQGTRLTVV.

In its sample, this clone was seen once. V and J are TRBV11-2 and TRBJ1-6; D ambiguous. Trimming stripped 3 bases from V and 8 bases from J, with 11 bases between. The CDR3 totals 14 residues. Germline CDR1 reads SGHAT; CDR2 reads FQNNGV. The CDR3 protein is CASSFTFQDSPLHF. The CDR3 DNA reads TGTGCCAGCAGCTTTACATTTCAGGATTCACCCCTCCACTTT. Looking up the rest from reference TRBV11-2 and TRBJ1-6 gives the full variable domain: EAGVAQSPRYKIIEKRQSVAFWCNPISGHATLYWYQQILGQGPKLLIQFQNNGVVDDSQLPKDRFSAERLKGVDSTLKIQPAKLEDSAVYLCASSFTFQDSPLHFGNGTRLTVT.

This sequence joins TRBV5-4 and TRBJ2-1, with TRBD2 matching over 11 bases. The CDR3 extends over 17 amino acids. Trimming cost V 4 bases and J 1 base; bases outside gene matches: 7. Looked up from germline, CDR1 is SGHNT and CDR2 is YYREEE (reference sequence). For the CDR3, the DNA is TGTGCCAGCAGCCCAGGACTAGCGGGTAAATCCTACAATGAGCAGTTCTTC. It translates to CASSPGLAGKSYNEQFF.

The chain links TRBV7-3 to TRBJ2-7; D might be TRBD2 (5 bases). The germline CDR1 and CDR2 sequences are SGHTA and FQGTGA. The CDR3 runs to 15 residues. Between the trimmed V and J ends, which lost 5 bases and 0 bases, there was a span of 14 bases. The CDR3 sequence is CASSPGLSSSYEQYF. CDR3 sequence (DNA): TGTGCCAGCAGCCCTGGACTTTCCAGCTCCTACGAGCAGTACTTC.

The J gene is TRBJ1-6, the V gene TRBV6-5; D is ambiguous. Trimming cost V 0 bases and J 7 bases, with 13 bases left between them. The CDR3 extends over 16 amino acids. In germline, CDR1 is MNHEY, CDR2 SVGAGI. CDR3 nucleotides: TGTGCCAGCAGTTACTCGATTTGGAGCAAGAATTCACCCCTCCACTTT. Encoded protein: CASSYSIWSKNSPLHF.

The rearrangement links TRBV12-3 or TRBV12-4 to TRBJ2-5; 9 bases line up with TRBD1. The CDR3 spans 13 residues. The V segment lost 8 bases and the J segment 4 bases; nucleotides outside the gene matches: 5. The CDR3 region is CASLDRGRETQYF. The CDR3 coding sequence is TGTGCCAGCCTCGACAGGGGGAGAGAGACCCAGTACTTC.

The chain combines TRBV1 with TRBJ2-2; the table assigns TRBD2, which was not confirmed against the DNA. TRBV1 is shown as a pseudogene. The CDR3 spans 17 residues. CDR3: CTSSQGARGPNTGELFF. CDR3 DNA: TGCACCAGCAGCCAAGGGGCCCGAGGGCCGAACACCGGGGAGCTGTTTTTT.

The CDR3 DNA reads TGTGCCATCAGTGAGGGGCTGGGCTATGGCTACACCTTC. As protein: CAISEGLGYGYTF. V gene TRBV10-3 combines with J gene TRBJ1-2; D unclear. There are 13 residues in the CDR3. Trimming took 2 bases from V and 4 from J, leaving 8 bases between them. The germline gives CDR1 ENHRY, CDR2 SYGVKD.

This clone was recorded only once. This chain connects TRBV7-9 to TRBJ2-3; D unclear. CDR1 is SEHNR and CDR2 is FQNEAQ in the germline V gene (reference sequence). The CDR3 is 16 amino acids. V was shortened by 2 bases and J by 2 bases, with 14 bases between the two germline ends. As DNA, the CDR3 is TGTGCCAGCAGCTTATGGGCCGCCCGCTCCACAGATACGCAGTATTTT. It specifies CASSLWAARSTDTQYF.

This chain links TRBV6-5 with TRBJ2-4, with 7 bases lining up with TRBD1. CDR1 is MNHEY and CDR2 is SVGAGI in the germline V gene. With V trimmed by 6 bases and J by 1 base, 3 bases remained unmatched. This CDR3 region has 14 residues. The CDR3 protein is CASRPGQAKNIQYF. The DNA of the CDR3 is TGTGCCAGCAGACCGGGACAGGCCAAAAACATTCAGTACTTC.

The CDR3 DNA sequence: TGTGCCAGCAGCCGCGAACAGGGGGTCGGGGGCTATGGCTACACCTTC. Translating it yields CASSREQGVGGYGYTF. The gene calls are TRBV4-2 and TRBJ1-2; 8 bases are a match to TRBD1. After removal of 4 bases from V and 4 bases from J, the junction contained 11 bases not matched to a gene. The CDR3 is made up of 16 amino acids. In germline, CDR1 is LGHNA, CDR2 YNFKEQ.